This T cell receptor (beta chain) was obtained from a study of blood T cell repertoires in COVID-19. On the study more broadly: From the United States, Italy and Spain came samples of acute and convalescent COVID-19. PBMCs, B-cell-depleted T cells, or T cells were the source of the cDNA or gDNA that made up the material.

The data were produced by immunoSEQ multiplex PCR, yet TCRdb's version contains in-frame clones alone and is incomplete. This table has about 53,000 clones, roughly nine tenths appearing once. V gave up 6 bases and J gave up 1 base; unmatched junction bases: 3. Germline V CDR1 and CDR2: SGHRS, YFSETQ. The CDR3 runs to 14 residues. The sample comprised peripheral blood. The TCR originated in a man aged 55-75 years with active COVID-19. The chain is built from TRBV5-1 and TRBJ2-2; TRBD2 aligns across 7 bases. In DNA, the CDR3 is TGCGCCAGCAACTCGGGAGGGAACACCGGGGAGCTGTTTTTT. It encodes CASNSGGNTGELFF.